These 27 T cell receptor beta chains came from one sample sequenced in a study of graft-versus-host responses after intestinal transplantation. Profiled with immunoSEQ multiplex PCR; TCRdb holds only in-frame clones, not every one. Here the sample spans about 66,000 clones, 90% being singletons. No antigens are known for them. The sample in question was unstimulated CD8+ T cells sorted from spleen or lymph node cells, obtained before intestinal transplant. These receptors were collected from a human donor who received an intestinal transplant.

The genes are TRBV9 and TRBJ2-1, with 10 bases lining up with TRBD2. The CDR3 covers 15 residues. V trimming: 4 bases; J trimming: 5 bases; junction bases outside the gene matches: 6. Germline values: CDR1 SGDLS, CDR2 YYNGEE. The CDR3 here is CASSPSSGGNNEQFF. DNA for the CDR3: TGTGCCAGCAGCCCTTCTAGCGGGGGAAACAATGAGCAGTTCTTC.

This chain connects TRBV4-2 to TRBJ2-1; a weak D match, TRBD1 (6 bases). Trimming left V 1 base short and J 12 bases short, with 22 bases between. CDR3 length equals 16 residues. Looked up from germline, CDR1 is LGHNA and CDR2 is YNFKEQ. As DNA, the CDR3 is TGTGCCAGCAGCCAAGTTTGGAGGACAGTGACAAGGTGGCAGTTCTTC. It translates to CASSQVWRTVTRWQFF.

This clone has just one count. The chain joins TRBV9 to TRBJ2-5, with D perhaps matching TRBD1 (7 bases). The CDR3 is made up of 14 amino acids. Deletions cut 4 bases from V and 2 bases from J, with 12 bases between. CDR1 SGDLS and CDR2 YYNGEE come from the germline V gene. The DNA for the CDR3 is TGTGCCAGCAGCCCACAGGGGAGGCAAGAGACCCAGTACTTC. Translated, it gives CASSPQGRQETQYF.

The rearrangement links TRBV7-6 to TRBJ1-1, with 7 bases matching TRBD1. Germline lookup yields CDR1 SGHVS and CDR2 FNYEAQ. V shed 5 bases, J shed 4 bases, and the junction held 7 bases outside the gene matches. The CDR3 has 14 amino acids. CDR3: CASSPRQGGTEAFF. In DNA, the CDR3 is TGTGCCAGCAGCCCGAGACAGGGAGGCACTGAAGCTTTCTTT.

CDR3 amino acids: CASSRDWLLNEQFF. The DNA for the CDR3 is TGTGCCAGCAGCAGAGACTGGCTCTTGAATGAGCAGTTCTTC. The V and J genes are TRBV7-9 and TRBJ2-1; no firm D call. This CDR3 comprises 14 residues. With 5 bases removed from V and 7 bases from J, the gap between germline ends came to 15 bases. Germline CDR1 SEHNR, CDR2 FQNEAQ (reference sequence).

For the CDR3, the DNA is TGTGCCAGCAGCCAGGGGACCGCGGGGGATACGCAGTATTTT. Translated: CASSQGTAGDTQYF. The chain links TRBV16 to TRBJ2-3, with D possibly being TRBD2 (6 bases). The CDR3 consists of 14 residues. CDR1 and CDR2 from the germline V gene are KGHSY and FQNENV. V dropped 3 bases and J dropped 6 bases, with 13 bases sitting between them. Full variable domain (outside the CDR3, taken from reference TRBV16 and TRBJ2-3): GEEVAQTPKHLVRGEGQKAKLYCAPIKGHSYVFWYQQVLKNEFKFLISFQNENVFDETGMPKERFSAKCLPNSPCSLEIQATKLEDSAVYFCASSQGTAGDTQYFGPGTRLTVL.

The rearrangement links TRBV10-2 to TRBJ1-1; 7 nucleotides agree with TRBD1. Germline V gene sequence: CDR1 WSHSY, CDR2 SAAADI. The CDR3 runs to 14 residues. Unmatched junction bases numbered 9, after V lost 7 bases and J lost 4 bases. CDR3 residues: CASTPTGSSTEAFF. The CDR3 nucleotides read TGCGCCAGCACCCCGACAGGGAGTAGCACTGAAGCTTTCTTT.

The CDR3 reads CASSSGRGPGYEQYF. DNA for the CDR3: TGTGCCAGCAGCTCCGGGAGGGGCCCGGGTTACGAGCAGTACTTC. This chain links TRBV11-2 with TRBJ2-7, with 8 bases matching TRBD2. This CDR3 spans 15 amino acids. After removal of 4 bases from V and 4 bases from J, the junction contained 9 bases not matched to a gene. Per germline, CDR1 SGHAT and CDR2 FQNNGV.

The V and J genes are TRBV19 and TRBJ2-7; 10 bases agree with TRBD2. This CDR3 comprises 17 residues. With 3 bases clipped from V and 0 bases from J, the junction kept 8 bases outside the gene matches. The germline V gene encodes CDR1 LNHDA and CDR2 SQIVND (reference sequence). The CDR3 protein is CASSMSASGGTSYEQYF. The CDR3 DNA reads as TGTGCCAGTAGTATGTCGGCTAGCGGGGGCACCTCCTACGAGCAGTACTTC.

The chain employs TRBV7-8 and TRBJ2-7; 7 positions agree with TRBD1. The V gene end was trimmed by 3 bases and the J gene end by 4 bases; junction bases not matched to a gene: 12. Germline values: CDR1 SGHVS, CDR2 FQNEAQ. CDR3 length equals 16 residues. CDR3 amino acids: CASSLKGAGAAYEQYF. CDR3 coding DNA: TGTGCCAGCAGCTTGAAGGGGGCAGGGGCTGCATACGAGCAGTACTTC.

The V call is TRBV4-1, the J call TRBJ1-6, with D possibly matching TRBD1 (5 bases). Trimming pared 4 bases from V and 10 bases from J, leaving 14 bases between. This CDR3 comprises 14 residues. Germline V gene sequence: CDR1 MGHRA, CDR2 YSYEKL. CDR3 sequence reads: CASSPGFTASPLHF. In DNA form, the CDR3 reads TGCGCCAGCAGCCCAGGGTTTACTGCGTCACCCCTCCACTTT.

V gene TRBV2 combines with J gene TRBJ2-7, with 11 bases fitting TRBD1. The germline gives CDR1 SNHLY, CDR2 FYNNEI. There are 15 residues in the CDR3. V dropped 7 bases and J dropped 3; count of bases not matched to a gene: 8. CDR3 sequence: CASTNGQGASYEQYF. In DNA form, the CDR3 reads TGTGCCAGCACCAACGGACAGGGGGCAAGCTACGAGCAGTACTTC. The full variable domain, in which reference TRBV2 and TRBJ2-7 provide the parts outside the CDR3, is EPEVTQTPSHQVTQMGQEVILRCVPISNHLYFYWYRQILGQKVEFLVSFYNNEISEKSEIFDDQFSVERPDGSNFTLKIRSTKLEDSAMYFCASTNGQGASYEQYFGPGTRLTVT.

The V gene is TRBV10-3, the J gene TRBJ1-6; 7 nucleotides line up with TRBD1. With V trimmed by 0 bases and J by 7 bases, 3 bases remained unmatched. This CDR3 region has 15 residues. Germline values: CDR1 ENHRY, CDR2 SYGVKD. The CDR3: CAISESIQGNSPLHF. In nucleotides, the CDR3 is TGTGCCATCAGTGAGTCGATACAGGGGAATTCACCCCTCCACTTT.

The chain combines TRBV7-8 with TRBJ2-2; D not certain. The CDR3 covers 15 residues. Per germline, CDR1 SGHVS and CDR2 FQNEAQ. Trimming took 1 base from V and 4 from J, leaving 10 bases between them. CDR3 region: CASSLETPTTGELFF. The CDR3 DNA reads TGTGCCAGCAGCTTAGAAACACCCACCACCGGGGAGCTGTTTTTT.

The CDR3 sequence: CASSQDRGDQYNSPLHF. In DNA, the CDR3 is TGCGCCAGCAGCCAAGATCGAGGCGACCAATATAATTCACCCCTCCACTTT. The chain uses TRBV4-1 and TRBJ1-6; no clear D. The ends were cut back, 0 bases at V and 4 bases at J, with 13 bases in the middle. The CDR3 length is 17 residues. Germline CDR1 reads MGHRA; CDR2 reads YSYEKL.

The chain has TRBV7-9 and TRBJ1-3; tentative D call: TRBD1 (6 bases). Germline values: CDR1 SEHNR, CDR2 FQNEAQ (reference sequence). V lost 5 bases, J lost 11 bases, and 19 bases lay in between. CDR3 length equals 14 residues. The CDR3 region is CASSGEQGEQSIYF. CDR3 sequence (DNA): TGTGCCAGCAGCGGAGAACAGGGAGAACAGTCCATATATTTT.

This chain uses TRBV7-9 with TRBJ2-1; 10 bases fit TRBD2. Trimming cost V 5 bases and J 2 bases; bases outside gene matches: 3. This CDR3 has 15 amino acids. Germline V gene data show CDR1 as SEHNR and CDR2 as FQNEAQ (reference sequence). The CDR3 DNA follows: TGTGCCAGCAGCCCTACTAGCGGGGCCTACAATGAGCAGTTCTTC. Its protein is CASSPTSGAYNEQFF.

The chain couples TRBV6-5 to TRBJ2-1, with TRBD2 matching over 9 bases. CDR3 length: 15 residues. Germline V gene lookup returns CDR1 MNHEY and CDR2 SVGAGI. After removal of 2 bases from V and 7 bases from J, the junction contained 6 bases not matched to a gene. CDR3 loop: CASSYGRGGGNEQFF. The CDR3 DNA sequence: TGTGCCAGCAGTTACGGGCGGGGGGGCGGTAATGAGCAGTTCTTC.

The chain carries TRBV4-1 and TRBJ1-2, with D possibly TRBD1 on 5 matching bases. The CDR3 sequence is 15 residues long. Germline CDR1 reads MGHRA; CDR2 reads YSYEKL. V gave up 0 bases and J gave up 4 bases, with 12 bases separating them. The CDR3 is CASSQDEEGRYGYTF. DNA for the CDR3: TGCGCCAGCAGCCAAGATGAGGAGGGGCGCTATGGCTACACCTTC.

The genes are TRBV5-6 and TRBJ2-1; TRBD2 might be the D (5 bases). V lost 7 bases, J lost 1 base, and 9 bases lay in between. From germline, CDR1 is SGHDT and CDR2 YYEEEE. The CDR3 contains 13 residues. The CDR3 sequence is CASQEGSYNEQFF. Written as DNA, the CDR3 is TGTGCCAGCCAAGAGGGTTCCTACAATGAGCAGTTCTTC.

The chain employs TRBV4-1 and TRBJ2-5; D uncertain. The CDR3 consists of 15 residues. CDR1 and CDR2 from the germline V gene are MGHRA and YSYEKL. Trimming cost V 4 bases and J 2 bases, with 14 bases left between them. The CDR3 sequence is CASSLMPLKQETQYF. The CDR3 DNA reads as TGCGCCAGCAGCCTGATGCCACTGAAGCAAGAGACCCAGTACTTC.

The chain recombines TRBV19 with TRBJ1-3, with D possibly TRBD1 on 5 matching bases. The ends were cut back, 9 bases at V and 2 bases at J, with 14 bases in the middle. From germline, CDR1 is LNHDA and CDR2 SQIVND (reference sequence). The CDR3 has 14 amino acids. The CDR3 sequence is CASQGGQPGNTIYF. CDR3 DNA sequence: TGTGCCAGCCAGGGAGGGCAACCTGGAAACACCATATATTTT.

The chain links TRBV6-5 to TRBJ2-1, with 10 bases identical to TRBD2. The CDR3 consists of 15 residues. Germline V gene lookup returns CDR1 MNHEY and CDR2 SVGAGI. V shed 0 bases, J shed 6 bases, and the junction held 2 bases outside the gene matches. CDR3 bases: TGTGCCAGCAGTTACTCGGGACTAGCGCGCAATGAGCAGTTCTTC. Amino acid sequence: CASSYSGLARNEQFF.

The chain recombines TRBV6-5 with TRBJ1-3; unclear D gene. This CDR3 is built from 11 residues. V lost 7 bases to trimming and J lost 9 bases, with 10 bases between them. Germline CDR1 MNHEY, CDR2 SVGAGI. In DNA, the CDR3 is TGTGCCAGCACCTCAGGAGGCACCATATATTTT. Protein product: CASTSGGTIYF.

The rearrangement uses TRBV25-1 and TRBJ2-5; a weak D match, TRBD1 (5 bases). Between the trimmed V and J ends, which lost 3 bases and 5 bases, there was a span of 10 bases. Per germline, CDR1 MGHDK and CDR2 SYGVNS. The CDR3 is 13 amino acids. CDR3 DNA sequence: TGTGCCAGCAGTGACCAGGGCATTGAGACCCAGTACTTC. Its translation is CASSDQGIETQYF.

This rearrangement joins TRBV5-5 to TRBJ1-1; a possible D gene is TRBD1 (6 bases). The CDR3 has 14 residues. Per germline, CDR1 SGHKS and CDR2 YYEKEE (reference sequence). V lost 4 bases and J 8 bases, leaving 18 bases between the germline ends. The CDR3 loop is CASSLGWAGAEAFF. CDR3 DNA sequence: TGTGCCAGCAGCCTGGGTTGGGCAGGGGCGGAAGCTTTCTTT. The variable domain in full, completed from reference TRBV5-5 and TRBJ1-1, reads DAGVTQSPTHLIKTRGQQVTLRCSPISGHKSVSWYQQVLGQGPQFIFQYYEKEERGRGNFPDRFSARQFPNYSSELNVNALLLGDSALYLCASSLGWAGAEAFFGQGTRLTVV.

This chain links TRBV27 with TRBJ1-2, with 9 bases lining up with TRBD1. This CDR3 has 16 amino acids. V lost 5 bases, J lost 2 bases, and 9 bases stayed unmatched. Germline CDR1 is MNHEY and CDR2 is SMNVEV (reference sequence). CDR3 DNA sequence: TGTGCCAGCAGTCAAGACCTCGACAGGGGGAACTATGGCTACACCTTC. Residues: CASSQDLDRGNYGYTF.